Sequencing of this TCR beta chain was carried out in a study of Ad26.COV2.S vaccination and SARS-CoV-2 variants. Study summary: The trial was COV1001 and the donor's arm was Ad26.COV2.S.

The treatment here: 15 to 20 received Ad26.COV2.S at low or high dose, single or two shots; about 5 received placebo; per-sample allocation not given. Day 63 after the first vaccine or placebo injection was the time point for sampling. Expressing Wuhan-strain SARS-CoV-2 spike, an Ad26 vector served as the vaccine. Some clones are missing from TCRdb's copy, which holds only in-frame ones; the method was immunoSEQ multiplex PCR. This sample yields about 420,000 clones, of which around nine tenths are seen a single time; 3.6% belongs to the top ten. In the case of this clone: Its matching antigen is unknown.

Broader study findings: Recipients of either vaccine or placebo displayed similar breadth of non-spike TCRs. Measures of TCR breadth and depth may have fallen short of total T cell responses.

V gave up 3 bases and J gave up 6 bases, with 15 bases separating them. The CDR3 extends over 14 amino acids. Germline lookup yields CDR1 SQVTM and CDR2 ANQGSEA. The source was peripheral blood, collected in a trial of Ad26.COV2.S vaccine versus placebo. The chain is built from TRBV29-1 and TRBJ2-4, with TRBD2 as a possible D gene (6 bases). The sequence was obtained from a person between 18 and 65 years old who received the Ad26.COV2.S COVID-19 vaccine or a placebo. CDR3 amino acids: CSVEVGKGGNIQYF. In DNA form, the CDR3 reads TGCAGCGTTGAGGTGGGGAAGGGAGGAAACATTCAGTACTTC. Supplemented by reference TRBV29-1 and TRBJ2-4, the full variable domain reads SAVISQKPSRDICQRGTSLTIQCQVDSQVTMMFWYRQQPGQSLTLIATANQGSEATYESGFVIDKFPISRPNLTFSTLTVSNMSPEDSSIYLCSVEVGKGGNIQYFGAGTRLSVL.